A selection of T cell receptor beta chains follows, all from one sample in a study of T-cell reconstitution after alpha-beta-depleted transplantation in children. TCRdb used MiXCR to reprocess the PCR reads, holding one entry per CDR3 protein. The sample records roughly 100,000 distinct CDR3 sequences, roughly 7.6% being singletons. Material: PBMCs, obtained before TCRalphabeta/CD19-depleted stem cell transplant. These receptors were obtained from a boy younger than 10 with acute lymphoblastic leukemia, due to receive a stem cell transplant. The CDR3 runs from the conserved cysteine through the conserved F or W. A D gene is named only where the DNA matches it firmly. Rows may omit the clone size; those that give it use once, few, many or a size class.

>TRBV5-6|TRBJ2-7|TRBD2|many
CASSLRGGTNEQYF
TGTGCCAGCAGCTTGCGCGGGGGGACTAACGAGCAGTACTTC
>TRBV15|TRBJ1-1|.|few
CATSRAVNTEAFF
TGTGCCACCAGCAGAGCGGTAAACACTGAAGCTTTCTTT
>TRBV19|TRBJ1-5|.|few
CASGGEQPQHF
TGTGCCAGTGGTGGGGAGCAGCCCCAGCATTTT
>TRBV12-2|TRBJ2-1|.|.
CASRLEGLALNEQFF
TGTGCAAGTCGCTTAGAGGGACTAGCTTTGAATGAGCAGTTCTTC
>TRBV5-1|TRBJ2-3|.|.
CASRVRFPTDTQYF
TGCGCCAGCCGTGTACGTTTCCCCACAGATACGCAGTATTTT
>TRBV5-1|TRBJ1-1|.|many
CASSSSPAGGLTEAFF
TGCGCCAGCAGCTCTTCCCCGGCGGGGGGTTTGACTGAAGCTTTCTTT
>TRBV11-2|TRBJ2-3|TRBD2|.
CASSLLAGGPGAPTDTQYF
TGTGCCAGCAGCTTGCTAGCGGGGGGCCCTGGGGCTCCCACAGATACGCAGTATTTT
>TRBV24-1|TRBJ2-1|.|many
CATSDTNEQFF
TGTGCCACCAGTGACACCAATGAGCAGTTCTTC
>TRBV7-9|TRBJ2-7|.|.
CASSGSTGLGLEQYF
TGTGCCAGCAGCGGTTCGACAGGACTCGGGCTCGAGCAGTACTTC
>TRBV7-9|TRBJ1-1|.|.
CASSLVVGIPYTEAFF
TGTGCCAGCAGCTTAGTTGTGGGGATCCCGTACACTGAAGCTTTCTTT
>TRBV7-2|TRBJ2-7|.|many
CASSALVGAHEQYF
TGTGCCAGCAGCGCCCTTGTGGGGGCCCACGAGCAGTACTTC
>TRBV6-5|TRBJ2-6|.|.
CASSYSRGTSGANVLTF
TGTGCCAGCAGTTACTCAAGGGGCACCTCTGGGGCCAACGTCCTGACTTTC
>TRBV7-2|TRBJ2-2|.|many
CASSLVPGSTGELFF
TGTGCCAGCAGCTTAGTTCCGGGGAGCACCGGGGAGCTGTTTTTT
>TRBV5-1|TRBJ1-1|.|.
CASSLTAEVRVAEAFF
TGCGCCAGCAGCCTCACGGCGGAGGTTCGGGTGGCTGAAGCTTTCTTT
>TRBV5-1|TRBJ2-3|TRBD2|.
CASKLAGFTDTQYF
TGCGCCAGCAAACTAGCGGGGTTTACAGATACGCAGTATTTT
>TRBV29-1|TRBJ2-1|.|many
CSVQGLSSYNEQFF
TGCAGCGTCCAAGGTCTGAGCTCCTACAATGAGCAGTTCTTC
>TRBV5-5|TRBJ1-4|TRBD1|.
CASSVDRGNEKPFF
TGTGCCAGCAGCGTCGACAGGGGGAATGAAAAACCGTTTTTT
>TRBV27|TRBJ1-5|.|many
CASSLYPPGRYSNQPQHF
TGTGCCAGCAGTTTATACCCTCCGGGACGGTATAGCAATCAGCCCCAGCATTTT
>TRBV3-1|TRBJ2-1|.|many
CASSTASRYRGYNEQFF
TGTGCCAGCAGCACCGCCTCCCGCTACCGGGGCTACAATGAGCAGTTCTTC
>TRBV12-5|TRBJ1-2|TRBD1|.
CASGQTGGAGGYTF
TGTGCTAGTGGCCAAACAGGGGGCGCGGGTGGCTACACCTTC
>TRBV12-3/TRBV12-4|TRBJ2-7|TRBD1|few
CASSFSYRGGEQYF
TGTGCCAGCAGTTTCAGCTACAGGGGTGGAGAGCAGTACTTC
>TRBV24-1|TRBJ2-4|.|.
CAGGSGKNIQYF
TGTGCCGGCGGGTCTGGCAAAAACATTCAGTACTTC